The 28 T cell receptor beta chains given below trace back to one sample, sequenced in a study of identical twins. MiXCR, applied by TCRdb to the 5' RACE reads, yields one record per CDR3 protein. The data contain 1.5 million to 2 million distinct CDR3 sequences, less than 35% of them singletons. The sample consisted of cord blood. The receptor source for this set is a newborn girl in good health.

This clonotype was seen more than once but under ten times. The rearrangement joins TRBV20-1 to TRBJ2-1; 12 bases are shared with TRBD2. CDR3 length: 17 residues. J was trimmed by 0 bases and V by 6 bases; bases with no gene match: 9. Germline CDR1 is DFQATT and CDR2 is SNEGSKA (reference sequence). Here the CDR3 reads CSAKLAGGPSSYNEQFF. CDR3 sequence (DNA): TGCAGTGCCAAACTAGCGGGGGGACCAAGCTCCTACAATGAGCAGTTCTTC.

This clonotype has a count of ten or more. The V call is TRBV4-2, the J call TRBJ2-7; 8 nucleotides align to TRBD2. V shed 4 bases, J shed 6 bases, and the junction held 11 bases outside the gene matches. CDR3 length: 15 residues. Germline V gene lookup returns CDR1 LGHNA and CDR2 YNFKEQ. The CDR3, as DNA: TGTGCCAGCAGCCCAGAGCGGGAGAAGTTTCTCGAGCAGTACTTC. Its translation is CASSPEREKFLEQYF.

The CDR3 region has the DNA TGTGCCAGCAACCGGGACAGGGGGCACACTGAAGCTTTCTTT. It encodes CASNRDRGHTEAFF. This chain links TRBV2 with TRBJ1-1; 12 bases fit TRBD1. The CDR3 spans 14 residues. CDR1 and CDR2 from the germline V gene are SNHLY and FYNNEI. After removal of 7 bases from V and 3 bases from J, the junction contained 3 bases not matched to a gene.

The chain joins TRBV3-1 to TRBJ2-7, with 8 bases lining up with TRBD1. Per germline, CDR1 LGHDT and CDR2 YNNKEL (reference sequence). The V gene end was trimmed by 4 bases and the J gene end by 4 bases; junction bases not matched to a gene: 6. This CDR3 spans 14 amino acids. The DNA of the CDR3 is TGTGCCAGCAGCCTCCGGGACAGGAAGTACGAGCAGTACTTC. It encodes CASSLRDRKYEQYF.

The chain joins TRBV15 to TRBJ1-3; possibly TRBD1 for D (5 bases). Trimming cost V 3 bases and J 2 bases, with 11 bases left between them. The CDR3 covers 15 residues. Germline V gene sequence: CDR1 LNHNV, CDR2 YYDKDF (reference sequence). In nucleotides, the CDR3 is TGTGCCACCAGCAGTTACGGGGCCCCTGGAAACACCATATATTTT. Amino acid sequence: CATSSYGAPGNTIYF.

This clonotype was counted only a few times. The chain is built from TRBV25-1 and TRBJ2-7, with D tentatively TRBD1 (6 bases). The end of the DNA aligns better with TRBJ2-5, so the J call may be wrong. Germline loops: CDR1 MGHDK, CDR2 SYGVNS. The length of the CDR3 is 16 residues. Written as DNA, the CDR3 is TGTGCCAGCAGTGAATTGGCCGACAGGAGCTTAGAGACCCAGTACTTC. Translated, it gives CASSELADRSLETQYF.

This sequence joins TRBV25-1 and TRBJ1-2; no definite D call. The CDR3 is 12 residues long. The germline V gene encodes CDR1 MGHDK and CDR2 SYGVNS. The V gene lost 1 base and the J gene lost 8 bases, with 8 bases spanning the gap. Here the CDR3 DNA reads TGTGCCAGCAGTGAATCCAAAAGGGGCTACACCTTC. Encoded protein: CASSESKRGYTF.

This clonotype appeared a few times. V and J are TRBV2 and TRBJ2-1; D gene uncertain. The CDR3 totals 14 residues. The germline V gene has CDR1 SNHLY and CDR2 FYNNEI. The V end was cut by 3 bases, the J end by 0 bases, with 6 bases between. The CDR3 DNA reads as TGTGCCAGCAGTGACTATGGCTCCTACAATGAGCAGTTCTTC. The encoded protein is CASSDYGSYNEQFF.

This clonotype was seen ten or more times. The gene calls are TRBV7-9 and TRBJ1-5; D gene ambiguous. This CDR3 comprises 13 residues. CDR1 is SEHNR, CDR2 FQNEAQ, per germline (reference sequence). With 2 bases removed from V and 1 base from J, the gap between germline ends came to 3 bases. The CDR3 bases are TGTGCCAGCAGCTTATGGAGCAATCAGCCCCAGCATTTT. Its protein product is CASSLWSNQPQHF.

The chain uses TRBV20-1 and TRBJ1-2; D is unresolved. CDR3 length equals 11 residues. Germline-derived CDR1 and CDR2 are DFQATT and SNEGSKA (reference sequence). V was trimmed by 7 bases and J by 0 bases, leaving 6 bases between them. CDR3 sequence reads: CSGPPNYGYTF. The CDR3 nucleotides are TGCAGTGGGCCCCCTAACTATGGCTACACCTTC.

In its sample, this clonotype was seen a few times. The V call is TRBV10-2, the J call TRBJ1-6; the match to TRBD1 covers 8 bases. The CDR3 contains 15 residues. V was pared by 6 bases and J by 6 bases, with 7 bases of the junction left unmatched. Looked up from germline, CDR1 is WSHSY and CDR2 is SAAADI. CDR3 bases: TGCGCCAGCAGCGTCGACAGGGGCTTTAATTCACCCCTCCACTTT. Translated: CASSVDRGFNSPLHF.

This clonotype was counted only a few times. The CDR3 bases are TGTGCCAGCAGTTTGAAATTTATAACTTATAGCAATCAGCCCCAGCATTTT. Translating gives CASSLKFITYSNQPQHF. The rearrangement links TRBV27 to TRBJ1-5; D is uncertain. V was shortened by 3 bases and J by 0 bases, with 15 bases between the two germline ends. The CDR3 extends over 17 amino acids. Germline CDR1 reads MNHEY; CDR2 reads SMNVEV (reference sequence).

The chain links TRBV3-1 to TRBJ1-1; no reliable D call. V was pared by 1 base and J by 7 bases, with 7 bases between. The CDR3 contains 12 residues. CDR1 is LGHDT and CDR2 is YNNKEL in the germline V gene (reference sequence). DNA of the CDR3: TGTGCCAGCAGCCAAGCTGGTATTGAAGCTTTCTTT. Translating gives CASSQAGIEAFF.

This clonotype was found a few times. CDR3 residues: CASSLGGFGSTDTQYF. The CDR3 DNA sequence: TGCGCCAGCAGCTTGGGAGGATTCGGGAGCACAGATACGCAGTATTTT. The rearrangement links TRBV5-1 to TRBJ2-3; D call uncertain. Germline V gives CDR1 SGHRS, CDR2 YFSETQ. Trimming took off 0 bases at V and 0 bases at J, with 11 bases between the two ends. This CDR3 spans 16 amino acids.

The count of this clonotype is one. The chain links TRBV19 to TRBJ2-2; possibly TRBD1 for D (5 bases). The CDR3 is made up of 14 amino acids. From germline, CDR1 is LNHDA and CDR2 SQIVND (reference sequence). The V and J ends lost 3 bases and 7 bases respectively, with 12 bases between them. The CDR3, as DNA: TGTGCCAGTAGTATTTCCCAGGGTGGCGGGGAGCTGTTTTTT. Translated, it gives CASSISQGGGELFF.

This chain joins TRBV29-1 and TRBJ1-1, with 11 bases aligning to TRBD1. The germline V gene has CDR1 SQVTM and CDR2 ANQGSEA. V dropped 5 bases and J dropped 1; count of bases not matched to a gene: 12. The CDR3 covers 17 residues. The CDR3 region is CSVRKLAGQGANTEAFF. CDR3 sequence (DNA): TGCAGCGTTCGGAAATTGGCAGGACAGGGGGCGAACACTGAAGCTTTCTTT. The whole variable domain, remainder taken from reference TRBV29-1 and TRBJ1-1, is SAVISQKPSRDICQRGTSLTIQCQVDSQVTMMFWYRQQPGQSLTLIATANQGSEATYESGFVIDKFPISRPNLTFSTLTVSNMSPEDSSIYLCSVRKLAGQGANTEAFFGQGTRLTVV.

This clonotype occurred a few times. One end of the junction is discordant with germline, which a read error may explain. The V gene is TRBV7-7, the J gene TRBJ2-3; 9 bases line up with TRBD1. CDR3 size: 16 residues. Germline V gene sequence: CDR1 SSHAT, CDR2 FNYEAQ (reference sequence). The CDR3 DNA follows: TGTGCTAGCAGCTCAGACCGGGACAGGGGCACAGATACGCAGTATTTT. Protein: CASSSDRDRGTDTQYF.

V is TRBV5-1 and J is TRBJ1-1, with 7 bases aligning to TRBD1. V shed 0 bases, J shed 1 base, and the junction held 9 bases outside the gene matches. This CDR3 region has 17 residues. Germline V gene lookup returns CDR1 SGHRS and CDR2 YFSETQ. The CDR3 loop is CASSLDGLRQGNTEAFF. The CDR3 coding sequence is TGCGCCAGCAGCTTGGATGGACTCAGACAGGGGAACACTGAAGCTTTCTTT.

This clonotype showed up many times. This chain links TRBV29-1 with TRBJ1-2, with 7 bases identical to TRBD1. The CDR3 has 13 amino acids. The germline CDR1 and CDR2 sequences are SQVTM and ANQGSEA. The ends lost 4 bases at V and 2 bases at J; junction bases unmatched: 4. CDR3 amino acids: CSVGGGQNYGYTF. In DNA, the CDR3 is TGCAGCGTTGGGGGGGGACAGAACTATGGCTACACCTTC.

The rearrangement uses TRBV10-2 and TRBJ2-7; D is perhaps TRBD1 or TRBD2 (5 bases each). Trimming took 4 bases from V and 2 from J, leaving 12 bases between them. The V gene's germline CDR1 is WSHSY and CDR2 SAAADI. This CDR3 has 14 amino acids. The CDR3 coding sequence is TGCGCCAGCAGTGGAGGGGTGAACCCCTACGAGCAGTACTTC. Protein product: CASSGGVNPYEQYF.

This clonotype was seen a handful of times. The chain combines TRBV9 with TRBJ2-7; D not certain. V was shortened by 3 bases and J by 2 bases, with 9 bases between the two germline ends. This CDR3 is built from 13 residues. Germline CDR1 SGDLS, CDR2 YYNGEE. The CDR3 protein is CASSGTRAYEQYF. CDR3 DNA: TGTGCCAGCAGCGGAACCCGGGCCTACGAGCAGTACTTC.

The rearrangement uses TRBV12-3 or TRBV12-4 and TRBJ2-5, with 7 bases matching TRBD1. V lost 7 bases and J lost 5; bases outside the gene matches: 4. This CDR3 spans 12 amino acids. For the CDR3, the DNA is TGTGCCAGCACTCACAGGGGTGAGACCCAGTACTTC. This translates into CASTHRGETQYF.

The chain carries TRBV20-1 and TRBJ1-1; no definite D call. The CDR3 loop spans 15 amino acids. The V end lost 0 bases, the J end lost 3 bases, and 14 bases lay between the germline ends. Germline CDR1 reads DFQATT; CDR2 reads SNEGSKA (reference sequence). The CDR3 loop reads CSARDYLRRDTEAFF. The DNA for the CDR3 is TGCAGTGCTAGAGATTACTTGAGGCGCGACACTGAAGCTTTCTTT.

This clonotype showed up just a few times. The chain links TRBV3-1 to TRBJ1-6; tentatively, D is TRBD1 (6 bases). This CDR3 contains 16 residues. V lost 0 bases and J 3 bases, leaving 9 bases between the germline ends. CDR1 is LGHDT, CDR2 YNNKEL, per germline (reference sequence). The CDR3 here is CASSQDGQLYNSPLHF. CDR3 DNA: TGTGCCAGCAGCCAAGATGGACAGCTCTATAATTCACCCCTCCACTTT. The entire variable domain, with the rest obtained from reference TRBV3-1 and TRBJ1-6, is as follows: DTAVSQTPKYLVTQMGNDKSIKCEQNLGHDTMYWYKQDSKKFLKIMFSYNNKELIINETVPNRFSPKSPDKAHLNLHINSLELGDSAVYFCASSQDGQLYNSPLHFGNGTRLTVT.

This clonotype was detected a few times. The chain links TRBV20-1 to TRBJ2-1; TRBD2 matches at 7 bases. The CDR3 loop spans 14 amino acids. Germline lookup yields CDR1 DFQATT and CDR2 SNEGSKA (reference sequence). V lost 6 bases, J lost 8 bases, and 13 bases stayed unmatched. The CDR3 sequence is CSAVGLTSNDEQFF. In DNA, the CDR3 is TGCAGTGCCGTGGGACTAACCTCCAACGATGAGCAGTTCTTC.

The chain employs TRBV4-2 and TRBJ1-2; D is ambiguous. The CDR3 has 14 residues. From germline, CDR1 is LGHNA and CDR2 YNFKEQ. V was shortened by 0 bases and J by 4 bases, with 9 bases between the two germline ends. CDR3 DNA: TGTGCCAGCAGCCAAGATAGACCTACCTATGGCTACACCTTC. It encodes CASSQDRPTYGYTF.

The V call is TRBV13, the J call TRBJ2-3; 8 bases agree with TRBD1. The CDR3 has 16 amino acids. Unmatched junction bases numbered 8, after V lost 3 bases and J lost 3 bases. CDR1 is PRHDT and CDR2 is FYEKMQ in the germline V gene (reference sequence). The CDR3 region is CASSFIGQGGTDTQYF. The CDR3 DNA follows: TGTGCCAGCAGCTTTATAGGACAGGGTGGGACAGATACGCAGTATTTT. Together with reference TRBV13 and TRBJ2-3, the CDR3 gives the full variable domain: AAGVIQSPRHLIKEKRETATLKCYPIPRHDTVYWYQQGPGQDPQFLISFYEKMQSDKGSIPDRFSAQQFSDYHSELNMSSLELGDSALYFCASSFIGQGGTDTQYFGPGTRLTVL.

The chain is built from TRBV5-1 and TRBJ2-2; 8 nucleotides align to TRBD2. The CDR3 length is 18 residues. The germline V gene has CDR1 SGHRS and CDR2 YFSETQ. Unmatched junction bases numbered 11, after V lost 2 bases and J lost 2 bases. The CDR3 loop is CASSFLIERESNTGELFF. The CDR3, as DNA: TGCGCCAGCAGCTTCCTCATTGAGCGGGAGAGCAACACCGGGGAGCTGTTTTTT.